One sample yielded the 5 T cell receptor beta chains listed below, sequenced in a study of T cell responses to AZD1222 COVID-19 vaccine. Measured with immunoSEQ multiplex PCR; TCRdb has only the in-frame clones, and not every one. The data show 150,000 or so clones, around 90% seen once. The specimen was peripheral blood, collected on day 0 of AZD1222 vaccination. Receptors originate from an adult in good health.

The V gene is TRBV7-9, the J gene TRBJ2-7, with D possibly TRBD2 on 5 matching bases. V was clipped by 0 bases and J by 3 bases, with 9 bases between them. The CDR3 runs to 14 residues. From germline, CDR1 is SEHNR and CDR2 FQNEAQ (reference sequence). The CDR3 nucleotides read TGTGCCAGCAGCTTAGCTTCGGCGGGCTACGAGCAGTACTTC. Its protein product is CASSLASAGYEQYF.

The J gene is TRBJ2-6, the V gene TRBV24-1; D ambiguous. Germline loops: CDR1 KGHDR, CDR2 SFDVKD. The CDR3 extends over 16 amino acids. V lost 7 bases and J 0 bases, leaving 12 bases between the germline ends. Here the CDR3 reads CATSGTQSSGANVLTF. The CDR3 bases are TGTGCCACCAGCGGAACACAGAGCTCTGGGGCCAACGTCCTGACTTTC.

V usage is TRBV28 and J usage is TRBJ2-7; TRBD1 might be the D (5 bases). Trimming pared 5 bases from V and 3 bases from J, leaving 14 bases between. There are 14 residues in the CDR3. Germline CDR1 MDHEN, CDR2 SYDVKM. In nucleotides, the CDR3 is TGTGCCAGCAGTGTCGGCGCGACAGTCTACGAGCAGTACTTC. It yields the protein CASSVGATVYEQYF. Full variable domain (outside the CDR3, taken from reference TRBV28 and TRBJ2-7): DVKVTQSSRYLVKRTGEKVFLECVQDMDHENMFWYRQDPGLGLRLIYFSYDVKMKEKGDIPEGYSVSREKKERFSLILESASTNQTSMYLCASSVGATVYEQYFGPGTRLTVT.

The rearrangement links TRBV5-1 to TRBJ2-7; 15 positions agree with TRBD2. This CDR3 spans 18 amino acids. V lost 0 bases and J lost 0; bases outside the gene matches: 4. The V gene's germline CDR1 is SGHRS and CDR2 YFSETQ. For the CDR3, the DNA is TGCGCCAGCAGCTTGGGGGGACTAGCGGGAGGTAGCTCCTACGAGCAGTACTTC. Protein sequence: CASSLGGLAGGSSYEQYF.

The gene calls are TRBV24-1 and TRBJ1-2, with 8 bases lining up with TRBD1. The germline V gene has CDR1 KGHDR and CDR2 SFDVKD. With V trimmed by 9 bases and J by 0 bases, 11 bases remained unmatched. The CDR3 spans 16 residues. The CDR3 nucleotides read TGTGCCACCGCTGGGCCACAGGGGGAATCTAACTATGGCTACACCTTC. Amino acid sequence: CATAGPQGESNYGYTF.